This T cell receptor beta chain was captured by sequencing in a study of identifying expanded T cells in peripheral blood. V was cut by 0 bases and J by 6 bases, with 11 bases left in between. The CDR3 consists of 14 residues. The germline gives CDR1 MNHNY, CDR2 SVGAGI (reference sequence). Regarding the study as a whole: Over around two and four weeks, about 17 and 20 clones changed, versus around 1.3 between replicates. Clone count variance between approximately two-week samples rose with total template count.

The table lists this clone with a count of one. Its antigen is currently unknown. Healthy donors had no documented immune events, such as infections, while sampled. Assay used: immunoSEQ multiplex PCR; TCRdb lists only in-frame clones, some missing. The sample contains 100,000 to 150,000 clones, more than 80% of which appear only once. Source material: blood. This rearrangement joins TRBV6-6 to TRBJ1-2; no firm D call. This TCR was sampled from a person aged 18 to 75 in good health. CDR3: CASSYSAQSDGYTF. The CDR3 DNA reads as TGTGCCAGCAGTTACTCGGCACAATCGGATGGCTACACCTTC.